The rows below give T cell receptor beta chains drawn from one sample of a study of radiotherapy plus CTLA-4 blockade in lung cancer. The data were produced by immunoSEQ multiplex PCR, yet TCRdb's version contains in-frame clones alone and is incomplete. This sample has about 95,000 clones; approximately 78% occur once, and the top ten carry around 3%. The source material was peripheral blood, sampled from a patient treated with radiotherapy plus ipilimumab. Receptor source: a human donor with non-small cell lung cancer who had a partial response to radiotherapy plus ipilimumab. The CDR3 runs from the conserved cysteine through the conserved F or W. Each record gives: V gene, J gene, D gene, clone size, CDR3 protein, CDR3 DNA. A D gene is named only where the DNA matches it firmly. Clone size, where shown, is once, few, many, or a class for clones that have expanded.

TRBV6-1,TRBJ2-7,.,.,CASSRQASSYEQYF,TGTGCCAGCAGTCGACAGGCGAGCTCCTACGAGCAGTACTTC
TRBV14,TRBJ1-4,.,few,CASCRGPGEKLFF,TGTGCCAGCTGCCGGGGGCCTGGGGAAAAACTGTTTTTT
TRBV2,TRBJ2-7,TRBD1,.,CASSTLPGQGYEQYF,TGTGCCAGCAGTACCCTCCCGGGACAGGGCTACGAGCAGTACTTC
TRBV2,TRBJ1-1,TRBD1,.,CASSDRGPEAFF,TGTGCCAGCAGCGACAGGGGCCCTGAAGCTTTCTTT
TRBV6-5,TRBJ1-3,TRBD1,.,CATMTGGSGNTIYF,TGTGCCACCATGACAGGGGGATCTGGAAACACCATATATTTT
TRBV4-1,TRBJ2-6,TRBD1,.,CASSPPGQESGANVLTF,TGCGCCAGCAGCCCACCGGGACAGGAGTCTGGGGCCAACGTCCTGACTTTC
TRBV5-1,TRBJ1-5,.,once,CASSLVGAGEPQHF,TGCGCCAGCAGCTTGGTCGGGGCGGGGGAGCCCCAGCATTTT
TRBV18,TRBJ1-4,.,.,CASSQRTVEKLFF,TGTGCCAGCTCACAGCGGACCGTTGAAAAACTGTTTTTT
TRBV6-6,TRBJ1-5,TRBD1,.,CASSYGQGAGNQPQHF,TGTGCCAGCAGTTACGGACAGGGGGCGGGCAATCAGCCCCAGCATTTT
TRBV27,TRBJ2-7,TRBD1,.,CASRPGQGTYEQYF,TGTGCCAGCAGACCCGGACAGGGTACTTACGAGCAGTACTTC
TRBV29-1,TRBJ1-4,.,.,CSVGGGREKLFF,TGCAGCGTTGGAGGGGGTAGGGAAAAACTGTTTTTT
TRBV6-5,TRBJ2-5,.,.,CASNKETQYF,TGTGCCAGCAATAAAGAGACCCAGTACTTC
TRBV14,TRBJ1-2,.,.,CASSQGWRYTF,TGTGCCAGCAGCCAAGGTTGGCGCTACACCTTC
TRBV19,TRBJ2-5,.,.,CASSFRGPQEAGAQYF,TGTGCCAGTAGTTTCCGGGGTCCGCAAGAGGCAGGGGCCCAGTACTTC
TRBV30,TRBJ1-3,.,.,CAWRMGVTIYF,TGTGCCTGGAGAATGGGAGTCACCATATATTTT
TRBV5-1,TRBJ2-7,TRBD2,.,CASSKIAGGQSEQYF,TGCGCCAGCAGCAAAATAGCGGGAGGGCAGTCCGAGCAGTACTTC
TRBV5-1,TRBJ2-1,TRBD2,.,CASSRIAGLRGDEQFF,TGCGCCAGCAGCCGAATAGCGGGACTCCGCGGAGATGAGCAGTTCTTC
TRBV6-6,TRBJ2-6,.,.,CASSYSRNSGANVLTF,TGTGCCAGCAGTTACTCGAGGAACTCTGGGGCCAACGTCCTGACTTTC
TRBV10-3,TRBJ2-1,.,.,CAISERFEQGGNEQFF,TGTGCCATCAGTGAGCGATTTGAACAGGGCGGCAATGAGCAGTTCTTC
TRBV4-1,TRBJ1-6,TRBD1,.,CASSGQGNSPLHF,TGCGCCAGTTCGGGACAGGGAAATTCACCCCTCCACTTT
TRBV6-5,TRBJ2-7,TRBD1,.,CASREQGAGYEQYF,TGTGCCAGCAGGGAGCAGGGGGCGGGGTACGAGCAGTACTTC
TRBV4-2,TRBJ2-7,.,.,CASSQVGEDYEQYF,TGTGCCAGCAGCCAAGTCGGAGAGGACTACGAGCAGTACTTC
TRBV5-6,TRBJ2-7,TRBD1,few,CASSLGQGEREQYF,TGTGCCAGCAGCTTGGGACAGGGGGAACGCGAGCAGTACTTC
TRBV7-3,TRBJ2-2,.,.,CASSLTPAGRTGELFF,TGTGCCAGCAGCTTAACTCCGGCGGGGCGCACCGGGGAGCTGTTTTTT
TRBV4-1,TRBJ2-3,TRBD2,.,CASSPSTSGSGVDTQYF,TGCGCCAGCAGCCCCTCGACTAGCGGGAGCGGAGTAGATACGCAGTATTTT
TRBV5-1,TRBJ1-4,.,once,CASSLGWGLDEKLFF,TGCGCCAGCAGCTTGGGGTGGGGACTGGATGAAAAACTGTTTTTT
TRBV6-4,TRBJ2-7,TRBD1,.,CASIGIGTGQGEQYF,TGTGCCAGCATCGGGATTGGGACAGGGCAGGGCGAGCAGTACTTC
TRBV27,TRBJ1-5,.,.,CASSLVSRGRFSNQPQHF,TGTGCCAGCAGTTTGGTGTCGCGCGGGAGGTTCAGCAATCAGCCCCAGCATTTT
TRBV2,TRBJ2-2,TRBD1,.,CASRDRAPNTGELFF,TGTGCCAGCAGGGACAGGGCCCCGAACACCGGGGAGCTGTTTTTT
TRBV5-5,TRBJ1-2,.,.,CASTLTDNYGYTF,TGTGCCAGCACCTTGACAGACAACTATGGCTACACCTTC
TRBV27,TRBJ2-7,.,.,CASSLSGQGSSYEQYF,TGTGCCAGCAGTTTATCGGGGCAGGGGTCCTCCTACGAGCAGTACTTC
TRBV15,TRBJ1-5,.,.,CATSRSVNQPQHF,TGTGCCACCAGCAGATCAGTCAATCAGCCCCAGCATTTT
TRBV2,TRBJ1-4,.,few,CASSEGGSLKEKLFF,TGTGCCAGCAGTGAAGGGGGCAGTTTAAAGGAAAAACTGTTTTTT
TRBV27,TRBJ2-7,TRBD1,.,CASRWTGGTEQYF,TGTGCCAGCAGATGGACAGGAGGAACCGAGCAGTACTTC
TRBV11-2,TRBJ2-3,.,.,CASSLGVAETDTQYF,TGTGCCAGCAGCTTAGGTGTAGCGGAAACAGATACGCAGTATTTT
TRBV29-1,TRBJ2-7,TRBD1,.,CSVERQGVYEQYF,TGCAGCGTTGAGAGGCAGGGGGTCTACGAGCAGTACTTC
TRBV18,TRBJ1-1,TRBD1,.,CASSTGQGANTEAFF,TGTGCCAGCTCAACTGGACAGGGCGCAAACACTGAAGCTTTCTTT
TRBV6-5,TRBJ2-1,TRBD2,.,CASSYAGTSGVNEQFF,TGTGCCAGCAGTTACGCCGGGACTAGCGGGGTCAATGAGCAGTTCTTC
TRBV5-1,TRBJ2-7,TRBD1,.,CASSPGQGSMEYEQYF,TGCGCCAGCAGCCCAGGACAGGGGTCTATGGAGTACGAGCAGTACTTC
TRBV18,TRBJ2-1,.,.,CASSLGPDNEQFF,TGTGCCAGCTCACTGGGCCCCGACAATGAGCAGTTCTTC
TRBV19,TRBJ2-2,.,.,CASRTKANTGELFF,TGTGCCAGTAGGACTAAGGCCAACACCGGGGAGCTGTTTTTT
TRBV19,TRBJ1-1,.,.,CATMGGRRTEAFF,TGTGCCACCATGGGGGGGCGGCGCACTGAAGCTTTCTTT
TRBV19,TRBJ1-4,TRBD1,.,CASSYRDRDEKLFF,TGTGCCAGTAGTTACCGGGACAGGGATGAAAAACTGTTTTTT
TRBV7-8,TRBJ2-1,TRBD1,.,CASSWDRGLHNEQFF,TGTGCCAGCAGCTGGGACAGGGGGCTTCACAATGAGCAGTTCTTC
TRBV14,TRBJ1-1,TRBD1,.,CASSQWNRGTEAFF,TGTGCCAGCAGCCAGTGGAACAGGGGCACTGAAGCTTTCTTT
TRBV9,TRBJ2-7,.,.,CASSLGGIGGEQYF,TGTGCCAGCAGCCTGGGAGGTATAGGCGGCGAGCAGTACTTC
TRBV2,TRBJ1-5,.,.,CASSEARSSNQPQHF,TGTGCCAGCAGTGAAGCGAGGTCTAGCAATCAGCCCCAGCATTTT
TRBV2,TRBJ2-5,.,once,CASSVPQGGGETQYF,TGTGCCAGCAGTGTACCGCAGGGAGGCGGAGAGACCCAGTACTTC
TRBV7-2,TRBJ2-4,.,few,CASSPPGGKNIQYF,TGTGCCAGCAGCCCCCCTGGGGGGAAAAACATTCAGTACTTC
TRBV11-3,TRBJ2-5,.,.,CASSLPGHETQYF,TGTGCCAGCAGCTTACCGGGTCACGAGACCCAGTACTTC